This passage covers 17 T cell receptor beta chains from one sample sequenced in a study of response to subunit inactivated influenza vaccine. TCRdb called the RT-PCR reads again in MiXCR, with one record for every CDR3 protein. The profile shows 250,000 to 350,000 distinct CDR3 sequences, around 20% of them singletons. This specimen was PBMCs from blood, taken approximately 22 months after vaccination. These receptor sequences come from a man in his fifties or sixties who received an inactivated influenza vaccine.

V gene TRBV20-1 combines with J gene TRBJ2-5, with D possibly TRBD1 on 6 matching bases. The CDR3 totals 14 residues. Germline V CDR1 and CDR2: DFQATT, SNEGSKA (reference sequence). V dropped 0 bases and J dropped 5 bases, with 13 bases sitting between them. CDR3 sequence: CSARDGGHFETQYF. CDR3 in DNA: TGCAGTGCTAGAGATGGGGGACACTTCGAGACCCAGTACTTC.

The rearrangement joins TRBV7-9 to TRBJ2-3; D is unresolved. V lost 5 bases to trimming and J lost 1 base, with 10 bases between them. The CDR3 has 14 residues. Germline V gives CDR1 SEHNR, CDR2 FQNEAQ (reference sequence). The DNA of the CDR3 is TGTGCCAGCAGCCCAAGCCGGCGCACAGATACGCAGTATTTT. Encoded protein: CASSPSRRTDTQYF.

The V call is TRBV15, the J call TRBJ2-1; no clear D. CDR3 length: 13 residues. Germline lookup yields CDR1 LNHNV and CDR2 YYDKDF (reference sequence). V was trimmed by 5 bases and J by 11 bases, leaving 16 bases between them. The CDR3 spells CATSGAGQAKQFF. The CDR3 nucleotides read TGTGCCACCAGCGGCGCCGGCCAGGCGAAGCAGTTCTTC.

This clonotype was observed a handful of times. The chain employs TRBV29-1 and TRBJ2-5, with D possibly matching TRBD2 (6 bases). The CDR3 sequence is 12 residues long. V dropped 4 bases and J dropped 5 bases, with 11 bases sitting between them. From germline, CDR1 is SQVTM and CDR2 ANQGSEA. The CDR3 DNA is TGCAGCGTTGGAACTAGCCCGGAGACCCAGTACTTC. It encodes CSVGTSPETQYF.

This clonotype has only a few counts. CDR3 protein: CASRTGGMNTEAFF. CDR3 sequence (DNA): TGTGCCAGCAGAACAGGGGGGATGAACACTGAAGCTTTCTTT. The chain carries TRBV7-2 and TRBJ1-1; 8 positions match TRBD1. Germline V lookup: CDR1 SGHTA, CDR2 FQGNSA. The CDR3 has 14 amino acids. With 6 bases clipped from V and 0 bases from J, the junction kept 3 bases outside the gene matches.

This clonotype was picked up many times. J is TRBJ1-4 and V is TRBV12-3 or TRBV12-4, with no clear D. Trimming stripped 4 bases from V and 13 bases from J, with 10 bases between. The CDR3 is made up of 11 amino acids. CDR3 loop: CASSSTYRLFF. CDR3 coding DNA: TGTGCCAGCAGTTCGACATATAGACTGTTTTTT.

The CDR3 loop is CASSLSWQGNTEAFF. CDR3 nucleotide sequence: TGTGCCAGCAGTTTATCTTGGCAGGGGAACACTGAAGCTTTCTTT. J is TRBJ1-1 and V is TRBV28; D possibly corresponds to TRBD1 (5 bases). The CDR3 runs 15 residues. The V end lost 1 base, the J end lost 1 base, and 10 bases lay between the germline ends. From germline, CDR1 is MDHEN and CDR2 SYDVKM. The full variable domain, rest sourced from reference TRBV28 and TRBJ1-1, is DVKVTQSSRYLVKRTGEKVFLECVQDMDHENMFWYRQDPGLGLRLIYFSYDVKMKEKGDIPEGYSVSREKKERFSLILESASTNQTSMYLCASSLSWQGNTEAFFGQGTRLTVV.

This clonotype was seen a handful of times. V and J are TRBV27 and TRBJ1-1, with D hard to call. The ends were cut back, 3 bases at V and 5 bases at J, with 10 bases in the middle. This CDR3 is built from 13 residues. Germline CDR1 MNHEY, CDR2 SMNVEV (reference sequence). The CDR3 bases are TGTGCCAGCAGTTTCAATTGGAGGACTGAAGCTTTCTTT. Its translation: CASSFNWRTEAFF.

This clonotype turned up a few times. This chain connects TRBV6-2 or TRBV6-3 to TRBJ1-6; possibly TRBD1 for D (6 bases). V lost 6 bases and J lost 9, with 21 bases in between. Germline V gives CDR1 MNHEY, CDR2 SVGEGT. This CDR3 comprises 16 residues. This CDR3 is CASSPRSGGFLSPLHF. CDR3 coding DNA: TGTGCCAGCAGCCCTCGGAGCGGGGGCTTTCTTTCACCCCTCCACTTT.

This clonotype was observed a few times. This chain uses TRBV20-1 with TRBJ2-7; 10 bases are shared with TRBD1. Germline V gives CDR1 DFQATT, CDR2 SNEGSKA (reference sequence). After removal of 3 bases from V and 4 bases from J, the junction contained 6 bases not matched to a gene. The CDR3 spans 14 residues. CDR3 sequence reads: CSASHGTGEYEQYF. The CDR3 DNA follows: TGCAGTGCTAGCCACGGGACAGGGGAATACGAGCAGTACTTC.

This sequence joins TRBV20-1 and TRBJ2-7, with 7 bases fitting TRBD1. V was pared by 0 bases and J by 4 bases, with 6 bases of the junction left unmatched. Germline V gene lookup returns CDR1 DFQATT and CDR2 SNEGSKA (reference sequence). This CDR3 spans 14 amino acids. The CDR3 region has the DNA TGCAGTGCTAGAGATGGCCACAGGGGTTACGAGCAGTACTTC. Translated, it gives CSARDGHRGYEQYF.

This chain connects TRBV28 to TRBJ1-6; the match to TRBD1 covers 8 bases. V gave up 5 bases and J gave up 7 bases; unmatched junction bases: 7. Per the germline V gene, CDR1 is MDHEN and CDR2 is SYDVKM. CDR3 length: 15 amino acids. The CDR3 bases are TGTGCCAGCAGTCCGACAGGGGTGGGGAATTCACCCCTCCACTTT. Its translation is CASSPTGVGNSPLHF.

V usage is TRBV28 and J usage is TRBJ1-5, with a weak D call TRBD1 (6 bases). This CDR3 region has 15 residues. Trimming cost V 2 bases and J 0 bases, with 8 bases left between them. From germline, CDR1 is MDHEN and CDR2 SYDVKM. The CDR3 spells CASSLPGDSNQPQHF. CDR3 bases: TGTGCCAGCAGTTTACCAGGGGATAGCAATCAGCCCCAGCATTTT.

On this clonotype: Since a much larger clone is just one base distant, this may be a read error. This rearrangement joins TRBV10-3 to TRBJ1-5, with D possibly being TRBD1 (5 bases). CDR1 and CDR2 from the germline V gene are ENHRY and SYGVKD. There are 13 residues in the CDR3. The CDR3 sequence: CAISSQGDQPLHF. The CDR3, as DNA: TGTGCCATCTCTTCCCAGGGAGATCAGCCCCTGCATTTT.

This clonotype was found a few times. In DNA form, the CDR3 reads TGTGCCATCAGTGTCGCGGATAATGAAAAACTGTTTTTT. This translates into CAISVADNEKLFF. The genes are TRBV10-3 and TRBJ1-4; D remains ambiguous. The length of the CDR3 is 13 residues. The V and J ends lost 4 bases and 4 bases respectively, with 7 bases between them. CDR1 and CDR2 (germline): ENHRY, SYGVKD.

This clonotype occurred a few times. The chain links TRBV2 to TRBJ1-2; the D gene is possibly TRBD1 (6 bases). The V and J ends lost 4 bases and 1 base respectively, with 10 bases between them. The CDR3 has 14 residues. Looked up from germline, CDR1 is SNHLY and CDR2 is FYNNEI. CDR3 protein: CASSARQDNYGYTF. The DNA for the CDR3 is TGTGCCAGCAGTGCCCGACAGGATAACTATGGCTACACCTTC.

The V and J genes are TRBV5-6 and TRBJ1-4; 7 positions match TRBD1. Trimming removed 3 bases from V and 8 bases from J; junction bases left unmatched: 10. There are 15 residues in the CDR3. The germline gives CDR1 SGHDT, CDR2 YYEEEE. As DNA, the CDR3 is TGTGCCAGCAGCTGGGGTACAGGGGACCCGGAAAAACTGTTTTTT. Amino acids: CASSWGTGDPEKLFF. The whole variable domain, filled in from reference TRBV5-6 and TRBJ1-4, reads DAGVTQSPTHLIKTRGQQVTLRCSPKSGHDTVSWYQQALGQGPQFIFQYYEEEERQRGNFPDRFSGHQFPNYSSELNVNALLLGDSALYLCASSWGTGDPEKLFFGSGTQLSVL.